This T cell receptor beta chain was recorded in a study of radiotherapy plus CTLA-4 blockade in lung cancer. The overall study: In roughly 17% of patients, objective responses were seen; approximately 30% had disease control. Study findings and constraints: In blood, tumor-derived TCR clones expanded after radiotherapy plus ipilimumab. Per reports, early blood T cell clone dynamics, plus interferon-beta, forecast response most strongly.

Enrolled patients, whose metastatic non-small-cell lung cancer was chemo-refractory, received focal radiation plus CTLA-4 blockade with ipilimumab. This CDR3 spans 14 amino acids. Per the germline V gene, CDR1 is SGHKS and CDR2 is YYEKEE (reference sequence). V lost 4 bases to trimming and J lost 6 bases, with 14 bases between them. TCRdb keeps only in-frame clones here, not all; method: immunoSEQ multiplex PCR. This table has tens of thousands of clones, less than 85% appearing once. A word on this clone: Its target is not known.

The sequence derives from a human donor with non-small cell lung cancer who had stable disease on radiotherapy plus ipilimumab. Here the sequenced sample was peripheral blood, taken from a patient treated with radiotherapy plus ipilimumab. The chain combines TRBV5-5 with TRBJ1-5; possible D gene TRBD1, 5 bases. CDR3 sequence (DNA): TGTGCCAGCAGCACCGGGTCGGGGGTTCAGCCCCAGCATTTT. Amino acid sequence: CASSTGSGVQPQHF. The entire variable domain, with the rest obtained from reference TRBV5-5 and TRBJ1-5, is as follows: DAGVTQSPTHLIKTRGQQVTLRCSPISGHKSVSWYQQVLGQGPQFIFQYYEKEERGRGNFPDRFSARQFPNYSSELNVNALLLGDSALYLCASSTGSGVQPQHFGDGTRLSIL.